This note documents a single TCR beta chain sequence. The sample holds one count of this clone. Its antigen target is currently unknown. No much larger clone is present one base from it, and per-base qualities are unavailable. The data were taken from a study of OX40 agonist ivuxolimab in advanced cancers. For the study in its entirety: Ivuxolimab was a fully human IgG2 agonistic monoclonal antibody targeting the costimulatory receptor OX40 (CD134). Intravenous ivuxolimab was administered to patients every 2 weeks at six dose levels: 0.01, 0.1, 0.3, 1.5, 3 and 10 mg/kg. Of the roughly 50 dose-escalation patients, hepatocellular carcinoma was present in about 20, melanoma in roughly 15, renal cell carcinoma in 9 and head and neck cancer in 9. In the dose-escalation cohort, more than 80% of patients were male, and the mean age was around 60 years with a range of roughly 20 to 80. Prior anti-PD-1, anti-PD-L1 or anti-CTLA-4 therapy was permitted, and checkpoint inhibitors had been received by around 39% of dose-escalation patients. Partial responses were achieved by three dose-escalation patients, of whom one had hepatocellular carcinoma and two had cutaneous melanoma. The point of sequencing TCRbeta in the periphery was to test whether ivuxolimab changed TCR sequence diversity and drove clonal T-cell expansion. The paper describes the monotherapy dose-escalation part (N ≈ 52 patients) of the phase I trial of ivuxolimab. General study outcomes and caveats: After ivuxolimab, expanded clones were on average more numerous among CD8+ T cells than among CD4+ T cells. The antigen specificity of the peripheral T cells that underwent clonal expansion was not determined. In the 0.1-3.0 mg/kg groups, partial responders were among the patients with the lowest normalized peripheral clonal expansion, particularly in CD8+ T cells. Clonal expansion of both CD4+ and CD8+ blood T cells was observed from baseline to week 6 at doses 0.1 to 3.0 mg/kg. Low levels of normalized T-cell clonal expansion were also shown by some nonresponding patients.

Genomic DNA was extracted from sorted cells for sequencing of the TCRbeta CDR3 region. The immunoSEQ Assay was used for sequencing of TCRbeta CDR3 regions. Imported from immuneACCESS, the table was reduced by TCRdb to in-frame sequences with V and J called. These copies leave out some clones; in studies compared against another copy, an unresolved V gene accounts for under half, and the cause of the remainder is not known. The sample table records roughly 70,000 clones; roughly nine tenths of these occur just once. The ten largest clones capture approximately 0.67% of the sample. Patients with a history of autoimmune disease or receiving systemic immunosuppression were excluded from the trial. In every dose cohort, peripheral blood was drawn for TCR sequencing at baseline, cycle 4 day 1, and cycle 7 day 1. Samples were obtained from an open-label, multicenter, first-in-human phase I dose-escalation trial of ivuxolimab. Adults with locally advanced or metastatic melanoma, renal cell, hepatocellular, or head and neck squamous cell carcinoma were enrolled in the trial. Before TCR sequencing, CD4+ and CD8+ T cells were separately sorted from peripheral blood.

The germline V gene encodes CDR1 MDHEN and CDR2 SYDVKM. The cysteine opens and the phenylalanine closes a CDR3 of 16 amino acids. Only the CDR3 portion is preserved as DNA: 48 bases, with reading frame beginning at the first base. V lost 6 bases and J lost 2 bases, and the count of bases not matched to a germline gene is 6. The sequence came from an adult with an advanced solid tumor such as melanoma, head and neck, liver or kidney cancer. This sample comprised CD4+ or CD8+ T cells sorted from blood, obtained in a trial of the OX40 agonist ivuxolimab. The rearrangement combines TRBV28 with TRBJ2-6; the central 8 bases match TRBD1. For the CDR3, the sequence is CASRIDRGAGANVLTF. The bases are TGTGCCAGCAGAATCGACAGGGGTGCTGGGGCCAACGTCCTGACTTTC.